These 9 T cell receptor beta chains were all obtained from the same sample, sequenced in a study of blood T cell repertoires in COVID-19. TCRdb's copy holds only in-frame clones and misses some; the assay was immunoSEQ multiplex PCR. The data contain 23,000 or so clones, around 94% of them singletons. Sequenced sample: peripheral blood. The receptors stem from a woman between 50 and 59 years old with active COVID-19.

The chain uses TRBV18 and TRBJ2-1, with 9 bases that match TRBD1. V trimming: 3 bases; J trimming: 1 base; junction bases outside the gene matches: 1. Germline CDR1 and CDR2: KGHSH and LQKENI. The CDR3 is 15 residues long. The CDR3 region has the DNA TGTGCCAGCTCACCCGGACAGGGGTCCTACAATGAGCAGTTCTTC. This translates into CASSPGQGSYNEQFF.

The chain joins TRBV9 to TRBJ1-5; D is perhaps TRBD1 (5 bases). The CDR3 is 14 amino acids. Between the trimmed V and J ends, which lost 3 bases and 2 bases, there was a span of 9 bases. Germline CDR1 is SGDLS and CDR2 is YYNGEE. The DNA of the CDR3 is TGTGCCAGCAGCGCAGGGACTGGCAATCAGCCCCAGCATTTT. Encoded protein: CASSAGTGNQPQHF.

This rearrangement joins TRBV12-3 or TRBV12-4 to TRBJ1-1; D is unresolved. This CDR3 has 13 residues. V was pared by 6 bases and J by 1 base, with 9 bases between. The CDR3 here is CASSPQRNTEAFF. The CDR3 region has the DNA TGTGCCAGCAGCCCACAGAGGAACACTGAAGCTTTCTTT.

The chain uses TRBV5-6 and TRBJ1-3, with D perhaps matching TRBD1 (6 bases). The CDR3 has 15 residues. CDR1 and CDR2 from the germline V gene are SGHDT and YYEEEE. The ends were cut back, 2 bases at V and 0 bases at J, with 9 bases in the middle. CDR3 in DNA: TGTGCCAGCAGCTTAACAGGGAACTCTGGAAACACCATATATTTT. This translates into CASSLTGNSGNTIYF. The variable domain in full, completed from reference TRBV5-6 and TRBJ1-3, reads DAGVTQSPTHLIKTRGQQVTLRCSPKSGHDTVSWYQQALGQGPQFIFQYYEEEERQRGNFPDRFSGHQFPNYSSELNVNALLLGDSALYLCASSLTGNSGNTIYFGEGSWLTVV.

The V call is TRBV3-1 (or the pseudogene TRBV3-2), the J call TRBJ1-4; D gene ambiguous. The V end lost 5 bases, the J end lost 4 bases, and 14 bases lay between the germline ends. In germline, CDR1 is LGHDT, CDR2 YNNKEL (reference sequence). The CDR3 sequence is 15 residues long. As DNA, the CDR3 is TGTGCCAGCAGCTCTGACGGAGGCTTTAATGAAAAACTGTTTTTT. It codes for CASSSDGGFNEKLFF.

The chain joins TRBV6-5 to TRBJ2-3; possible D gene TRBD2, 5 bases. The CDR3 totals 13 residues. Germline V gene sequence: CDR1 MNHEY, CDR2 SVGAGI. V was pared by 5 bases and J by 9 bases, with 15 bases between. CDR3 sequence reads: CASSTRTLGTQYF. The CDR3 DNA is TGTGCCAGCAGTACACGGACTCTCGGGACGCAGTATTTT.

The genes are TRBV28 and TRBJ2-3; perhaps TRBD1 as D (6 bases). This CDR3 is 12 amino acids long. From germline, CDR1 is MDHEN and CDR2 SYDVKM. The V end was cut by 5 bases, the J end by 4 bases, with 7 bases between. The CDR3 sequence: CASSRQADTQYF. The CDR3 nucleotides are TGTGCCAGCAGTCGACAGGCAGATACGCAGTATTTT.

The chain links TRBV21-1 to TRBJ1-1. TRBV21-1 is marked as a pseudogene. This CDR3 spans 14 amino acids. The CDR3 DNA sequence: TGTGCCTCCCCCCGCGGCGCGATGAACACTGAAGCTTTCTTT. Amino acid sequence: CASPRGAMNTEAFF.

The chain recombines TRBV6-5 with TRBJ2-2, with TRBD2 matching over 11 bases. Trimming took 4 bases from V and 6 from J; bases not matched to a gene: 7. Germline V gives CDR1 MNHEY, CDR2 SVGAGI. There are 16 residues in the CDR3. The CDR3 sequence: CASSSLGSGGAGELFF. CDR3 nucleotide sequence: TGTGCCAGCAGTTCCCTGGGTAGCGGGGGGGCCGGGGAGCTGTTTTTT.